The 5 T cell receptor beta chains below were found in one sample sequenced in a study of regulatory T cells in long-lasting Graves disease. Arm-PCR with iRepertoire HTBI primers amplified the CDR3 regions for these TCR beta libraries. TCRdb re-called the multiplex PCR reads with MiXCR, one entry per CDR3 protein. Of about 610,000 distinct CDR3 sequences in the sample, roughly 15% were seen once. As to time point: newly diagnosed GD, antithyroid drugs for less than 3 months. After RNA was extracted from PBMCs, the TCR library was made from it. The sample also formed part of further work on T cells in Graves' hyperthyroidism and ophthalmopathy.

Material: peripheral blood mononuclear cells (PBMCs), obtained at new diagnosis, from a patient treated with antithyroid drugs. The receptors originated from a man aged 18 to 29 with Graves disease.

This chain links TRBV5-4 with TRBJ1-3; a weak D match, TRBD1 (5 bases). Trimming removed 4 bases at V and 9 bases at J, with 14 bases between. Per the germline V gene, CDR1 is SGHNT and CDR2 is YYREEE (reference sequence). The CDR3 has 13 residues. The CDR3 bases are TGTGCCAGCAGCCGGCCCGGCGGGGGCACCATATATTTT. Protein sequence: CASSRPGGGTIYF. Variable domain in full (rest from reference TRBV5-4 and TRBJ1-3): ETGVTQSPTHLIKTRGQQVTLRCSSQSGHNTVSWYQQALGQGPQFIFQYYREEENGRGNFPPRFSGLQFPNYSSELNVNALELDDSALYLCASSRPGGGTIYFGEGSWLTVV.

There are many counts of this clonotype. The rearrangement joins TRBV3-1 to TRBJ1-1, with D perhaps matching TRBD1 (5 bases). The length of the CDR3 is 13 residues. Trimming left V 11 bases short and J 6 bases short, with 19 bases between. Germline V gene lookup returns CDR1 LGHDT and CDR2 YNNKEL (reference sequence). CDR3 DNA: TGTGCCGCCCAGCCGCCAGGGAGCGCTGAAGCTTTCTTT. It encodes CAAQPPGSAEAFF.

The chain has TRBV19 and TRBJ2-7; D is unclear. The length of the CDR3 is 14 residues. From germline, CDR1 is LNHDA and CDR2 SQIVND (reference sequence). The V end was cut by 5 bases, the J end by 1 base, with 12 bases between. CDR3 sequence (DNA): TGTGCCAGTAGTCCGGTGGTGGAATCCTACGAGCAGTACTTC. Translating gives CASSPVVESYEQYF.

This clonotype was counted many times. The chain employs TRBV20-1 and TRBJ2-1; 9 bases align to TRBD2. The CDR3 runs to 16 residues. Losses at the gene ends were 5 bases for V and 7 bases for J; bases not matched to a gene: 15. Germline values: CDR1 DFQATT, CDR2 SNEGSKA (reference sequence). CDR3 sequence reads: CSAPLDWGTSHNEQFF. The CDR3 region has the DNA TGCAGTGCTCCTTTAGATTGGGGGACTAGCCATAATGAGCAGTTCTTC.

The chain recombines TRBV7-9 with TRBJ2-1; 8 bases agree with TRBD1. The CDR3 totals 15 residues. The junction had 6 bases not matched to a gene; V was cut back by 6 bases and J by 2 bases. CDR1 and CDR2 (germline): SEHNR, FQNEAQ (reference sequence). The CDR3 sequence is CASRPTGEAYNEQFF. CDR3 nucleotides: TGTGCCAGCAGGCCGACAGGGGAAGCCTACAATGAGCAGTTCTTC.